The 6 T cell receptor beta chains below were found in one sample sequenced in a study of T-cell memory formation after mild COVID-19. TCRdb reprocessed the 5' RACE reads with MiXCR, giving one entry per CDR3 protein. The sample includes hundreds of thousands of distinct CDR3 sequences, about 20% of them seen just once. The sample was PBMCs or a T cell subset sorted from them (not recorded which). The receptor source for this set is an adult woman who had mild COVID-19 (a few samples of this study predate the infection). Cell type and time point are not known.

The chain uses TRBV7-9 and TRBJ1-1, with a tentative D call TRBD1 (5 bases). There are 17 residues in the CDR3. Trimming removed 4 bases from V and 4 bases from J, with 22 bases in between. CDR1 and CDR2 (germline): SEHNR, FQNEAQ (reference sequence). The CDR3 DNA reads as TGTGCCAGCAGCTCGTGGCGGGGTGGGGCTTCTGGCACTGAAGCTTTCTTT. Translating it yields CASSSWRGGASGTEAFF.

The rearrangement links TRBV4-2 to TRBJ2-5; possibly TRBD1 for D (5 bases). In germline, CDR1 is LGHNA, CDR2 YNFKEQ. The CDR3 contains 15 residues. With 0 bases removed from V and 4 bases from J, the gap between germline ends came to 12 bases. The CDR3 nucleotides are TGTGCCAGCAGCCAAGAGCAGGGTAGCAGAGAGACCCAGTACTTC. Amino acid sequence: CASSQEQGSRETQYF.

The rearrangement links TRBV24-1 to TRBJ2-1; no clear D gene. Germline V gene lookup returns CDR1 KGHDR and CDR2 SFDVKD. CDR3 length equals 15 residues. The V gene lost 4 bases and the J gene lost 2 bases, with 11 bases spanning the gap. CDR3 bases: TGTGCCACCAGTGACCCCTGGGTGACCTACAATGAGCAGTTCTTC. Amino acid sequence: CATSDPWVTYNEQFF.

Only a few counts were recorded for this clonotype. The rearrangement uses TRBV24-1 and TRBJ1-2; TRBD1 matches at 8 bases. The germline V gene encodes CDR1 KGHDR and CDR2 SFDVKD. This CDR3 comprises 17 residues. V lost 4 bases and J lost 6; bases outside the gene matches: 15. DNA of the CDR3: TGTGCCACCAGTGACCCCACTGGGGCAGGGGGCGCAGATGGCTACACCTTC. Its protein is CATSDPTGAGGADGYTF.

The chain uses TRBV6-2 or TRBV6-3 and TRBJ2-2; 10 nucleotides match TRBD2. Germline V CDR1 and CDR2: MNHEY, SVGEGT. V lost 6 bases and J lost 1; bases outside the gene matches: 8. This CDR3 has 17 residues. CDR3: CASSNVAGGRNTGELFF. CDR3 coding DNA: TGTGCCAGCAGCAACGTAGCGGGGGGTAGGAACACCGGGGAGCTGTTTTTT.

The sample holds a few counts of this clonotype. J is TRBJ2-5 and V is TRBV9, with 9 bases identical to TRBD2. The CDR3 runs to 17 residues. Germline V gene sequence: CDR1 SGDLS, CDR2 YYNGEE. Trimming at V came to 0 bases and at J to 2 bases, leaving 8 bases not matched to a gene. The CDR3 DNA follows: TGTGCCAGCAGCGTAGGTTTATCGACTAGCGGACAAGAGACCCAGTACTTC. Translated: CASSVGLSTSGQETQYF.